Presented here are 14 T cell receptor beta chains from one specimen sequenced in a study of T cell responses to AZD1222 COVID-19 vaccine. Only in-frame clones appear in the TCRdb table, and some are missing; sequencing was by immunoSEQ multiplex PCR. The data contain more than 40,000 clones, roughly 87% of them singletons. This specimen was peripheral blood, taken 28 days after the second AZD1222 dose. The receptors shown here come from an adult who received the AZD1222 COVID-19 vaccine.

Here the CDR3 DNA reads TGTGCCAGCAGCGTAGGGGACAGGGGGAAGTATTCACCCCTCCACTTT. Its translation is CASSVGDRGKYSPLHF. The rearrangement uses TRBV9 and TRBJ1-6; TRBD1 aligns across 11 bases. Germline CDR1 SGDLS, CDR2 YYNGEE. CDR3 length: 16 residues. The junction had 4 bases not matched to a gene; V was cut back by 0 bases and J by 8 bases.

This sequence joins TRBV14 and TRBJ2-7, with D possibly matching TRBD1 (6 bases). Germline assignment: CDR1 SGHDN and CDR2 FVKESK. This CDR3 contains 14 residues. V was shortened by 0 bases and J by 4 bases, with 10 bases between the two germline ends. This chain's CDR3 is CASSQDLGGYEQYF. The CDR3 region has the DNA TGTGCCAGCAGCCAAGATTTAGGGGGATACGAGCAGTACTTC.

The gene calls are TRBV19 and TRBJ1-2; tentative D call: TRBD1 (5 bases). Germline V gives CDR1 LNHDA, CDR2 SQIVND (reference sequence). Trimming took 7 bases from V and 5 from J, leaving 14 bases between them. The CDR3 is 13 amino acids. The CDR3 reads CASIPTAQYGYTF. The CDR3 region has the DNA TGTGCCAGTATCCCGACAGCTCAGTATGGCTACACCTTC.

This clone is a singleton in its sample. The chain combines TRBV20-1 with TRBJ1-5; D gene ambiguous. Germline assignment: CDR1 DFQATT and CDR2 SNEGSKA (reference sequence). This CDR3 spans 13 amino acids. Trimming stripped 3 bases from V and 5 bases from J, with 11 bases between. The CDR3 DNA is TGCAGTGCTAGTTCGTCGTATGATCAGCCCCAGCATTTT. Amino acids: CSASSSYDQPQHF.

This chain connects TRBV7-9 to TRBJ1-5; tentative D call: TRBD1 (5 bases). The germline V gene encodes CDR1 SEHNR and CDR2 FQNEAQ (reference sequence). This CDR3 spans 15 amino acids. Trimming removed 4 bases at V and 0 bases at J, with 10 bases between. The CDR3, as DNA: TGTGCCAGCAGCTCCTATGGGGGTAGCAATCAGCCCCAGCATTTT. Translating it yields CASSSYGGSNQPQHF. The variable domain in full, completed from reference TRBV7-9 and TRBJ1-5, reads DTGVSQNPRHKITKRGQNVTFRCDPISEHNRLYWYRQTLGQGPEFLTYFQNEAQLEKSRLLSDRFSAERPKGSFSTLEIQRTEQGDSAMYLCASSSYGGSNQPQHFGDGTRLSIL.

The V and J genes are TRBV5-8 and TRBJ1-3; no clear D gene. Germline CDR1 reads SGHTS; CDR2 reads YDEGEE. The V gene lost 0 bases and the J gene lost 0 bases, with 4 bases spanning the gap. CDR3 size: 14 residues. The CDR3 region has the DNA TGTGCCAGCAGCTTGGGGTTCTCTGGAAACACCATATATTTT. Amino acid sequence: CASSLGFSGNTIYF.

This chain uses TRBV15 with TRBJ2-5; D is unclear. V was trimmed by 1 base and J by 3 bases, leaving 6 bases between them. From germline, CDR1 is LNHNV and CDR2 YYDKDF (reference sequence). The length of the CDR3 is 13 residues. CDR3 loop: CATSRGRKETQYF. The DNA for the CDR3 is TGTGCCACCAGCAGAGGGCGGAAAGAGACCCAGTACTTC.

The chain has TRBV15 and TRBJ2-7, with 12 bases fitting TRBD1. Trimming cost V 1 base and J 3 bases; bases outside gene matches: 4. The CDR3 is 16 residues long. Germline loops: CDR1 LNHNV, CDR2 YYDKDF (reference sequence). The CDR3 region is CATSRAGTGGNYEQYF. CDR3 in DNA: TGTGCCACCAGCAGAGCCGGGACAGGGGGCAACTACGAGCAGTACTTC.

The J gene is TRBJ2-3, the V gene TRBV7-8; D might be TRBD2 (6 bases). V lost 3 bases, J lost 5 bases, and 9 bases lay in between. This CDR3 is 13 amino acids long. Germline-derived CDR1 and CDR2 are SGHVS and FQNEAQ. The CDR3 nucleotides are TGTGCCAGCAGCTTTAGGCGGGAAGATACGCAGTATTTT. Translation gives CASSFRREDTQYF.

The V gene is TRBV11-2, the J gene TRBJ1-4; a possible D gene is TRBD1 (5 bases). The CDR3 length is 15 residues. Trimming cost V 2 bases and J 4 bases, with 11 bases left between them. Germline V CDR1 and CDR2: SGHAT, FQNNGV. The CDR3 here is CASSLSGGINEKLFF. CDR3 DNA sequence: TGTGCCAGCAGCTTAAGCGGGGGGATTAATGAAAAACTGTTTTTT.

As DNA, the CDR3 is TGTGCCAGCAGATTTACAGGGGGCTATGAGCAGTTCTTC. As protein: CASRFTGGYEQFF. The chain carries TRBV7-2 and TRBJ2-1; 9 bases fit TRBD1. The CDR3 sequence is 13 residues long. Germline CDR1 is SGHTA and CDR2 is FQGNSA. The V gene end was trimmed by 6 bases and the J gene end by 8 bases; junction bases not matched to a gene: 5.

This chain links TRBV10-3 with TRBJ1-2; 10 nucleotides match TRBD1. The CDR3 contains 14 residues. V shed 3 bases, J shed 8 bases, and the junction held 6 bases outside the gene matches. Germline V gene lookup returns CDR1 ENHRY and CDR2 SYGVKD. CDR3: CAISDHGQGDGYTF. The CDR3 nucleotides are TGTGCCATCAGTGACCACGGACAGGGGGACGGCTACACCTTC.

The genes are TRBV11-3 and TRBJ2-1, with 8 bases matching TRBD2. V dropped 2 bases and J dropped 2; count of bases not matched to a gene: 8. Germline V gene sequence: CDR1 SGHNT, CDR2 YENEEA. The CDR3 extends over 17 amino acids. CDR3 sequence reads: CASSLTGTSNPYNEQFF. The CDR3 bases are TGTGCCAGCAGCTTAACCGGGACTAGTAACCCCTACAATGAGCAGTTCTTC.

This chain joins TRBV6-2 or TRBV6-3 and TRBJ2-7; weak D call: TRBD1 (6 bases). V was pared by 2 bases and J by 2 bases, with 10 bases between. In germline, CDR1 is MNHEY, CDR2 SVGEGT. The CDR3 totals 14 residues. The CDR3 sequence: CASSYTGLPYEQYF. CDR3 sequence (DNA): TGTGCCAGCAGTTACACAGGGTTGCCCTACGAGCAGTACTTC.